This is a list of T cell receptor beta chains from one sample in a study of Tregs in tolerant kidney transplant recipients. The table came from immunoSEQ multiplex PCR; TCRdb's copy has only in-frame clones and leaves some out. The sample yields about 69,000 clones, about 88% seen once. The sequencing here drew on CD4+ T cells from blood, taken before the transplant. All receptors come from a human donor who received a combined kidney and bone marrow transplant. CDR3s include the opening cysteine and the closing phenylalanine or tryptophan. Each record gives: J gene, V gene, CDR3 length, D gene, CDR3 DNA, CDR3 protein. A D gene is named only where the DNA matches it firmly.

TRBJ2-2 TRBV2 15 NA TGTGCCAGCAGTGAAAGGAGACCTCTGACCGGGGAGCTGTTTTTT CASSERRPLTGELFF
TRBJ1-1 TRBV5-1 16 NA TGCGCCAGCAGCGAGTTTACGAAATCGGTTAACACTGAAGCTTTCTTT CASSEFTKSVNTEAFF
TRBJ1-4 TRBV5-1 14 TRBD1 TGCGCCAGCAGCCCCTCGACAGGGGTCGAAAAACTGTTTTTT CASSPSTGVEKLFF
TRBJ1-3 TRBV5-1 14 NA TGCGCCAGCAGCTTGGGGTCGGGTGGAAACACCATATATTTT CASSLGSGGNTIYF
TRBJ1-1 TRBV27 14 NA TGTGCCAGCAGTTTATCGATTGGGGGGACTGAAGCTTTCTTT CASSLSIGGTEAFF
TRBJ1-2 TRBV28 13 NA TGTGCCAGCAGTTTACAGGGAGGCTATGGCTACACCTTC CASSLQGGYGYTF
TRBJ2-1 TRBV4-1 12 NA TGCGCCAGCAGCCAGCCACTTGATGAGCAGTTCTTC CASSQPLDEQFF
TRBJ1-3 TRBV29-1 12 NA TGCAGCGTATGGGCCTCTGGAAACATCATATATTTT CSVWASGNIIYF
TRBJ1-2 TRBV5-6 15 TRBD1 TGTGCCAGCAGCTTGGTAGCAGGGGGATCAACTGGCTACACCTTC CASSLVAGGSTGYTF
TRBJ2-5 TRBV27 15 TRBD2 TGTGCCAGCAGTTCCCTAGCGGCGTACCAAGAGACCCAGTACTTC CASSSLAAYQETQYF
TRBJ2-1 TRBV2 14 TRBD1 TGTGCCAGCTCCGGGACAGGGGGCTACAATGAGCAGTTCTTC CASSGTGGYNEQFF
TRBJ2-7 TRBV5-1 15 TRBD1 TGCGCCAGCAGCGGGTCCCACAGGGGGGCCTACGAGCAGTACTTC CASSGSHRGAYEQYF
TRBJ2-7 TRBV4-2 16 NA TGTGCCAGCAGCCAAGATTCACAGGGTAGGTCCTACGAGCAGTACTTC CASSQDSQGRSYEQYF
TRBJ2-3 TRBV7-9 15 TRBD1 TGTGCCAGCAGCCTACAGGGGGCCGAGACAGATACGCAGTATTTT CASSLQGAETDTQYF
TRBJ2-7 TRBV5-5 16 TRBD2 TGTGCCAGCAGCTTGCTAGTAGCGGGAGTGGGGAACGAGCAGTACTTC CASSLLVAGVGNEQYF
TRBJ1-1 TRBV5-1 14 NA TGCGCCAGCAGCTTGACTTGGGGGGACACTGAAGCTTTCTTT CASSLTWGDTEAFF
TRBJ1-4 TRBV28 14 NA TGTGCCAGCTCACTCAGGCAGCCGAATGAAAAACTGTTTTTT CASSLRQPNEKLFF
TRBJ2-3 TRBV5-4 14 NA TGTGCCAGCAGCTATAAGAGGGGCACAGATACGCAGTATTTT CASSYKRGTDTQYF
TRBJ2-7 TRBV7-9 17 TRBD1 TGTGCCAGCAGCTTAAGCACCGGGACAGGGGGCAACTACGAGCAGTACTTC CASSLSTGTGGNYEQYF
TRBJ2-7 TRBV9 18 TRBD2 TGTGCCAGCAGCGTAGAAAGTCCGGCTAGCGGGCGACACTACGAGCAGTACTTC CASSVESPASGRHYEQYF